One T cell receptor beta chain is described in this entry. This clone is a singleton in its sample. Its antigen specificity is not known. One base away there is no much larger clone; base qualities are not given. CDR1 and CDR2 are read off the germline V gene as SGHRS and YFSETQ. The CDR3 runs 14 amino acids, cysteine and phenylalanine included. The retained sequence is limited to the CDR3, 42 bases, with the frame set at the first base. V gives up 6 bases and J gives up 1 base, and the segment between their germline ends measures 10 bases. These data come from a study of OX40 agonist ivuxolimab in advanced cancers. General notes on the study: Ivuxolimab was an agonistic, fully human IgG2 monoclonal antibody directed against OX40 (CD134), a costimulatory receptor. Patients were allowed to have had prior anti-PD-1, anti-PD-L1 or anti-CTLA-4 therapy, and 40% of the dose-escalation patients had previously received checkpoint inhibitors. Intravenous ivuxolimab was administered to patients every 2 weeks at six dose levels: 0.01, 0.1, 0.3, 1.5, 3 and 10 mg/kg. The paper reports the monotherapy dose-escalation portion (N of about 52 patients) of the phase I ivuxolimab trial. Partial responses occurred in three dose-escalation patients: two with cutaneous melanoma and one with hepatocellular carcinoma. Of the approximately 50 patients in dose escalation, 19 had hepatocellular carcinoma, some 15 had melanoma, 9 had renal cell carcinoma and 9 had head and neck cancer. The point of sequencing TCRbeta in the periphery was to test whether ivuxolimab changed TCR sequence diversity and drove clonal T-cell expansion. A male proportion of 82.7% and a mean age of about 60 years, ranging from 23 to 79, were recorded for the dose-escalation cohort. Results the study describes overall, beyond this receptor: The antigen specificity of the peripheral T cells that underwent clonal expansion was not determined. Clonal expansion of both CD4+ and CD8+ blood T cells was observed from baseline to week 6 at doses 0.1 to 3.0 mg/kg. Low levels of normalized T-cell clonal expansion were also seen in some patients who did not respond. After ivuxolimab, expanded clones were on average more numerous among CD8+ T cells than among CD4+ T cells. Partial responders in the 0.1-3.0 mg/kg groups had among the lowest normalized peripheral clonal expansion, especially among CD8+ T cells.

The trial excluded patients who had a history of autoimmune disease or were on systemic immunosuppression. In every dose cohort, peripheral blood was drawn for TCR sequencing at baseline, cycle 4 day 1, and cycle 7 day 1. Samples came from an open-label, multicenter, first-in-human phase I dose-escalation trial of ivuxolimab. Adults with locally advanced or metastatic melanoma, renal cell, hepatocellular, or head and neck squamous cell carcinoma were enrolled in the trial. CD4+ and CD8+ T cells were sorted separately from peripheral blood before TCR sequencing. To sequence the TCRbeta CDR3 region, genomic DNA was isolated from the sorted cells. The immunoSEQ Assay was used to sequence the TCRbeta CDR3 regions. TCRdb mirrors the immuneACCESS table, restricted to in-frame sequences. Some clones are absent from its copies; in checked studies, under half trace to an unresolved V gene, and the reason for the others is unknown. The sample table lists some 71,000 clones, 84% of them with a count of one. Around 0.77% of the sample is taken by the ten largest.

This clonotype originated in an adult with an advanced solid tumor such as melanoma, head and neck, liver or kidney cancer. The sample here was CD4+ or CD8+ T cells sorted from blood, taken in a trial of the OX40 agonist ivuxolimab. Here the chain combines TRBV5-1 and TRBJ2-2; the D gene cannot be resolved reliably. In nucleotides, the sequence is TGCGCCAGCAAGAGTGGGGAGAACACCGGGGAGCTGTTTTTT. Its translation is CASKSGENTGELFF.